The present T cell receptor beta chain was sequenced within a study of T-cell memory formation after mild COVID-19 (TCRdb year 2021). As for the study more broadly: Most TCR sequence clusters were specific to one of the two donors. T-cell clones expanding and contracting after mild COVID-19 in two donors were tracked by longitudinal TCRalpha and TCRbeta repertoire sequencing. The cohort comprised two young, previously healthy adult volunteers, one female and one male.

The instrument given in TCRdb is Illumina NovaSeq 6000. cDNA libraries for TCRalpha and TCRbeta were prepared by 5'RACE using constant-segment primers, with sample barcodes and unique molecular identifiers added. RNA was extracted from every sample with Trizol reagent. Library amplification was performed in two PCR steps, and a second sample barcode and Illumina TruSeq adapters were introduced in the second step. Sequencing of libraries was performed on an Illumina NovaSeq with 2 x 150 bp paired-end reads. The original pipeline was this. Demultiplexing of reads and collapsing into UMI-guided consensus sequences were performed with migec v1.2.7. Using mixcr v2.1.11, UMI consensuses were aligned to TRA and TRB V and J templates and then assembled into clonotypes. A clonotype was counted as expanded or contracted only if both edgeR and NoisET called the change significant, with noise models trained on biological replicates. For edgeR calls, the cutoffs were a false discovery rate-adjusted p below 0.01 and a log2 fold-change threshold of 1. PCA with hierarchical clustering of max-normalized trajectories of the 1000 most abundant clonotypes was used as exploratory dynamics analysis. Separately sequenced CD4+ and CD8+ repertoires were used to assign a CD4 or CD8 phenotype to each responding clone. The public reads were reanalyzed by TCRdb: fastp trimming at Q25, MiXCR alignment, in-frame beta chains only. A single entry per CDR3 protein holds the most common genes and DNA from its merged rows. None of the V and J calls come from the authors' own analysis; TCRdb made them. The sample yields 350,000 to 450,000 distinct CDR3 sequences; 20% to 25% were counted once. The ten largest clones take up around 9.5% of the sample.

General findings and caveats noted by the study authors: Clones that contracted from day 15 to 85 showed balanced CD4/CD8 phenotypes, whereas a second wave of clones that expanded from day 15 to 37 leaned towards CD4+. The detection of some responding clones in pre-infection memory suggests that pre-existing cross-reactive memory T cells joined the SARS-CoV-2 response. The study covered only a couple of mild cases, and larger cohorts including severe cases with pre-infection samples were considered necessary. Contracting CD4+ clones were found mainly in CM and EM memory subsets, while CD8+ clones were enriched in EMRA. SARS-CoV-2 specificity was not confirmed for the second-wave clones peaking on day 37.

Remarks on this clonotype: Its antigen is unknown. One base away there is no much larger clone; base qualities are not given.

PBMCs were isolated by Ficoll-Paque density gradient centrifugation. Per the germline V gene (reference sequence), SGHKS is the CDR1 and YYEKEE is the CDR2. V loses 1 base of germline sequence and J loses 0 bases, and the interval between the two ends is 14 bases. The CDR3 runs 17 residues from the cysteine to the phenylalanine. Just CDR3 DNA is preserved here, 51 bases in frame from base 1. The rearrangement joined TRBV5-5 to TRBJ1-3, with no reliable assignment of the D segment. Source material: PBMCs or a T cell subset sorted from them (not recorded which). This sequence was found in an adult woman who had mild COVID-19 (a few samples of this study predate the infection). The sample titles of this study are shuffled in the database, so cell type and time point are left out; the donor was told from shared clones. DNA sequence: TGTGCCAGCAGCTTGATTGGGAGTTACTACTCTGGAAACACCATATATTTT. This encodes CASSLIGSYYSGNTIYF. With all but the CDR3 taken from the reference TRBV5-5 and TRBJ1-3 genes, the full variable domain is: DAGVTQSPTHLIKTRGQQVTLRCSPISGHKSVSWYQQVLGQGPQFIFQYYEKEERGRGNFPDRFSARQFPNYSSELNVNALLLGDSALYLCASSLIGSYYSGNTIYFGEGSWLTVV.